One and the same sample provided the 11 T cell receptor beta chains below, sequenced in a study of human T cells and chemical hapten exposure. TCRdb re-derived calls from the RACE reads in MiXCR, one entry per CDR3 protein. The table has about 340,000 distinct CDR3 sequences, approximately 6.3% seen once. Time point noted: patch test 1, 2 weeks after DPC sensitization. The treatment here: therapeutic diphenylcyclopropenone sensitization with weekly scalp DPC. The sequencing here drew on whole blood, taken in connection with sensitization to the hapten diphenylcyclopropenone (DPC). The receptors come from a woman aged 18 to 35 with alopecia areata. Some clones in this sample may be carry-over from other donors' samples.

This clonotype was counted at least ten times. The V call is TRBV27, the J call TRBJ1-1; D is unclear. V was trimmed by 2 bases and J by 6 bases, leaving 10 bases between them. The CDR3 has 13 residues. Germline V gene sequence: CDR1 MNHEY, CDR2 SMNVEV (reference sequence). The CDR3 protein is CASSLVSGAEAFF. DNA for the CDR3: TGTGCCAGCAGTTTAGTTTCCGGGGCTGAAGCTTTCTTT.

The chain has TRBV6-2 or TRBV6-3 and TRBJ2-7; 7 nucleotides line up with TRBD1. Germline V lookup: CDR1 MNHEY, CDR2 SVGEGT. The CDR3 consists of 13 residues. V dropped 7 bases and J dropped 2; count of bases not matched to a gene: 5. CDR3 in amino acids: CASNKGAAYEQYF. The CDR3 nucleotides are TGTGCCAGCAATAAGGGGGCGGCCTACGAGCAGTACTTC.

This clonotype was observed a few times. This chain links TRBV7-9 with TRBJ2-7; TRBD2 aligns across 13 bases. The CDR3 spans 17 residues. V trimming: 4 bases; J trimming: 3 bases; junction bases outside the gene matches: 9. The germline V gene encodes CDR1 SEHNR and CDR2 FQNEAQ (reference sequence). CDR3 in DNA: TGTGCCAGCAGCTACGCCGGGACTAGCGGGGTAATCTACGAGCAGTACTTC. It specifies CASSYAGTSGVIYEQYF.

This clonotype has just a few counts. In DNA form, the CDR3 reads TGTGCCAGCAGTCACTCTTGGCGGGGGGGCTACGAGCAGTACTTC. Translation: CASSHSWRGGYEQYF. The chain links TRBV3-1 to TRBJ2-7, with 9 positions matching TRBD2. The V segment lost 6 bases and the J segment 3 bases; nucleotides outside the gene matches: 9. The CDR3 spans 15 residues. CDR1 is LGHDT, CDR2 YNNKEL, per germline (reference sequence).

This clonotype came up many times. The chain links TRBV6-1 to TRBJ2-7; 9 bases are shared with TRBD2. The V gene's germline CDR1 is MNHNS and CDR2 SASEGT. The CDR3 runs 15 residues. J was trimmed by 3 bases and V by 1 base; bases with no gene match: 4. CDR3 coding DNA: TGTGCCAGCAGTGAAGAGGGTAGCGGGGGCTACGAGCAGTACTTC. Its protein is CASSEEGSGGYEQYF.

This chain joins TRBV11-2 and TRBJ2-4, with D perhaps TRBD1 or TRBD2 (5 bases each). Germline values: CDR1 SGHAT, CDR2 FQNNGV. Trimming removed 4 bases at V and 5 bases at J, with 12 bases between. This CDR3 contains 14 residues. The CDR3 spells CASSSRDGENIQYF. CDR3 nucleotides: TGTGCCAGCAGCTCCCGGGACGGCGAAAACATTCAGTACTTC. The full variable domain, its missing parts supplied by reference TRBV11-2 and TRBJ2-4, is EAGVAQSPRYKIIEKRQSVAFWCNPISGHATLYWYQQILGQGPKLLIQFQNNGVVDDSQLPKDRFSAERLKGVDSTLKIQPAKLEDSAVYLCASSSRDGENIQYFGAGTRLSVL.

This clonotype was picked up many times. The CDR3 DNA sequence: TGTGCCAGCAGCCTACTGGGGGACAGGAAAGAGACCCAGTACTTC. Its translation: CASSLLGDRKETQYF. The V call is TRBV7-9, the J call TRBJ2-5, with TRBD1 matching over 8 bases. J lost 3 bases, V lost 5 bases, and 8 bases had no gene match. The CDR3 spans 15 residues. The germline gives CDR1 SEHNR, CDR2 FQNEAQ (reference sequence).

The gene calls are TRBV6-5 and TRBJ1-2; D ambiguous. From germline, CDR1 is MNHEY and CDR2 SVGAGI. The V end lost 7 bases, the J end lost 4 bases, and 22 bases lay between the germline ends. The CDR3 is 16 residues long. CDR3 protein: CASTPRRAGNLYGYTF. CDR3 in DNA: TGTGCCAGCACCCCTCGACGGGCGGGGAACCTCTATGGCTACACCTTC.

This clonotype has only a few counts. The genes are TRBV18 and TRBJ1-3, with D tentatively TRBD1 (5 bases). Per germline, CDR1 KGHSH and CDR2 LQKENI. This CDR3 comprises 15 residues. The V and J ends lost 0 bases and 2 bases respectively, with 8 bases between them. CDR3 residues: CASSPPGEAGNTIYF. In nucleotides, the CDR3 is TGTGCCAGCTCACCACCGGGGGAGGCTGGAAACACCATATATTTT.

The table lists this clonotype with a few counts. The chain recombines TRBV5-1 with TRBJ2-4, with D perhaps assigned TRBD1 or TRBD2 (5 bases each). Germline V gene lookup returns CDR1 SGHRS and CDR2 YFSETQ. V lost 4 bases and J 1 base, leaving 27 bases between the germline ends. CDR3 length: 20 residues. CDR3 amino acids: CASSPGQGGRRVFAKNIQYF. CDR3 bases: TGCGCCAGCAGCCCCGGACAAGGAGGCCGAAGGGTTTTCGCCAAAAACATTCAGTACTTC.

The V call is TRBV15, the J call TRBJ1-4; possibly TRBD1 for D (5 bases). V was shortened by 0 bases and J by 4 bases, with 12 bases between the two germline ends. The CDR3 length is 16 residues. CDR1 is LNHNV and CDR2 is YYDKDF in the germline V gene (reference sequence). This CDR3 reads CATSRDWGNSNEKLFF. CDR3 sequence (DNA): TGTGCCACCAGCAGAGATTGGGGGAACAGTAATGAAAAACTGTTTTTT.